The 5 T cell receptor beta chains below all came from one sample that was sequenced in a study of cytomegalovirus exposure and HLA in healthy donors (dated by TCRdb to about 2017). Library creation used the immunoSEQ multiplex PCR assay. For the multiplex PCR, a mixture combining 60 forward primers for TCR Vbeta segments and 13 reverse primers for TCR Jbeta segments was used. The source is immuneACCESS, and TCRdb retained only in-frame sequences with V and J called. Part of the clones is not carried over; for the studies checked, unresolved V genes explain less than half of this, and the remainder is unexplained. Recorded for this sample are about 200,000 clones; 82% of them occurred a single time. Of the sample, 6% to 8% falls within the top ten clones. Sequencing used PBMCs. The receptors were sampled from a woman between 45 and 65 years old in good health and CMV-seropositive.

The V call is TRBV5-8, the J call TRBJ2-7, with D unresolved. V dropped 1 base and J dropped 2 bases, with 10 bases sitting between them. The CDR3 sequence is 14 residues long. Germline V lookup: CDR1 SGHTS, CDR2 YDEGEE. The CDR3 nucleotides read TGTGCCAGCAGCTTGTACGACAATGCCTACGAGCAGTACTTC. Residues: CASSLYDNAYEQYF.

Only a few counts were recorded for this clone. The V gene is TRBV5-1, the J gene TRBJ2-7; 9 nucleotides agree with TRBD2. The length of the CDR3 is 13 residues. From germline, CDR1 is SGHRS and CDR2 YFSETQ. J was trimmed by 3 bases and V by 5 bases; bases with no gene match: 3. The CDR3 sequence is CASRAGGDYEQYF. CDR3 DNA: TGCGCCAGCAGGGCGGGGGGGGACTACGAGCAGTACTTC.

The V gene is TRBV6-5, the J gene TRBJ1-1; 7 bases line up with TRBD1. J was trimmed by 7 bases and V by 7 bases; bases with no gene match: 3. CDR3 length equals 11 residues. From germline, CDR1 is MNHEY and CDR2 SVGAGI. The CDR3 DNA reads as TGTGCCAGCAAAAGGGACAGTGAAGCTTTCTTT. This gives the protein CASKRDSEAFF.

The chain couples TRBV15 to TRBJ1-1; 8 bases are shared with TRBD1. Germline CDR1 is LNHNV and CDR2 is YYDKDF (reference sequence). The CDR3 loop spans 14 amino acids. Trimming at V came to 3 bases and at J to 5 bases, leaving 5 bases not matched to a gene. This chain's CDR3 is CATSSNTGGTEAFF. The CDR3 coding sequence is TGTGCCACCAGCAGTAATACAGGGGGAACTGAAGCTTTCTTT.

The chain carries TRBV28 and TRBJ1-2; a weak D match, TRBD1 (6 bases). V dropped 6 bases and J dropped 2 bases, with 13 bases sitting between them. Germline-derived CDR1 and CDR2 are MDHEN and SYDVKM. This CDR3 contains 14 residues. The CDR3 sequence: CASSPRTENYGYTF. The CDR3 DNA is TGTGCCAGCAGCCCACGGACAGAGAACTATGGCTACACCTTC.